Following are 21 T cell receptor beta chains from one sample sequenced in a study of blood T cells in healthy people across ages. A second PCR of about 7 to 12 cycles used a sample-barcoded 5' primer and a J-beta primer mix. MiXCR, run by TCRdb on the 5' RACE reads, gives a single entry per CDR3 protein. The sample has roughly 2 million distinct CDR3 sequences; around 50% are singletons. Sequences were obtained from blood. The origin of the receptors is a woman between 35 and 50 years old in good health.

The chain links TRBV5-1 to TRBJ2-6; D gene ambiguous. Germline CDR1 and CDR2: SGHRS and YFSETQ. V was trimmed by 5 bases and J by 4 bases, leaving 4 bases between them. This CDR3 contains 12 residues. The CDR3 region has the DNA TGCGCCAGCAGAGAAGGGGCCAACGTCCTGACTTTC. It codes for CASREGANVLTF.

This chain uses TRBV6-1 with TRBJ1-2; 7 nucleotides agree with TRBD1. Per germline, CDR1 MNHNS and CDR2 SASEGT. There are 13 residues in the CDR3. V shed 6 bases, J shed 4 bases, and the junction held 5 bases outside the gene matches. CDR3 DNA sequence: TGTGCCAGCAGCGGACAGGTCAGCTATGGCTACACCTTC. Protein: CASSGQVSYGYTF.

The rearrangement joins TRBV7-9 to TRBJ2-4, with 9 bases identical to TRBD1. The DNA end lines up better with TRBJ2-5; the J call may be wrong. Germline CDR1 reads SEHNR; CDR2 reads FQNEAQ (reference sequence). This CDR3 has 15 residues. As DNA, the CDR3 is TGTGCCAGCAGCTACAACAGGGGGCCTGGGGAGACCCAGTACTTC. This encodes CASSYNRGPGETQYF.

This clonotype appeared a single time. V usage is TRBV28 and J usage is TRBJ1-5; tentative D call: TRBD1 (5 bases). Germline CDR1 MDHEN, CDR2 SYDVKM. The V gene lost 5 bases and the J gene lost 6 bases, with 17 bases spanning the gap. The CDR3 totals 15 residues. The CDR3 protein is CASSRQGPPGQPQHF. The CDR3 DNA is TGTGCCAGCAGTAGGCAGGGACCGCCCGGTCAGCCCCAGCATTTT.

This clonotype was observed a few times. The V and J genes are TRBV20-1 and TRBJ2-5, with D perhaps given as TRBD1 or TRBD2 (5 bases each). The CDR3 contains 13 residues. In germline, CDR1 is DFQATT, CDR2 SNEGSKA (reference sequence). V was cut by 5 bases and J by 1 base, with 11 bases left in between. CDR3 in amino acids: CSAQLGVQETQYF. CDR3 coding DNA: TGCAGTGCTCAGTTGGGGGTCCAAGAGACCCAGTACTTC.

The chain links TRBV7-2 to TRBJ1-1; D gene uncertain. Trimming shortened V by 6 bases and J by 0 bases, and 17 bases separated the two germline ends. Germline assignment: CDR1 SGHTA and CDR2 FQGNSA. CDR3 length: 16 amino acids. CDR3 DNA sequence: TGTGCCAGCAGTGGTCGGGCAGGTAACATGAACACTGAAGCTTTCTTT. This encodes CASSGRAGNMNTEAFF.

This clonotype was observed a few times. The chain recombines TRBV12-5 with TRBJ1-2; unclear D gene. CDR3 length: 16 residues. The germline CDR1 and CDR2 sequences are LGHNT and FRNRAP. V was pared by 0 bases and J by 7 bases, with 18 bases between. CDR3 loop: CASGLVSGIRATGYTF. CDR3 DNA: TGTGCTAGTGGTTTGGTATCGGGTATAAGGGCGACTGGCTACACCTTC.

This clonotype turned up a few times. This rearrangement joins TRBV14 to TRBJ2-3; D is unclear. Germline CDR1 and CDR2: SGHDN and FVKESK. CDR3 size: 12 residues. V was cut by 3 bases and J by 8 bases, with 9 bases left in between. CDR3 residues: CASSHLGGTQYF. CDR3 nucleotide sequence: TGTGCCAGCAGCCATCTAGGTGGTACGCAGTATTTT.

This chain joins TRBV7-2 and TRBJ2-5, with 7 bases lining up with TRBD1. This CDR3 spans 13 amino acids. CDR1 is SGHTA, CDR2 FQGNSA, per germline. Trimming removed 5 bases from V and 6 bases from J; junction bases left unmatched: 6. Here the CDR3 DNA reads TGTGCCAGCAGCCAACACAGGGGACAGACCCAGTACTTC. Protein: CASSQHRGQTQYF.

The genes are TRBV5-6 and TRBJ1-2; D unclear. The germline gives CDR1 SGHDT, CDR2 YYEEEE. The CDR3 is 15 amino acids. V was shortened by 3 bases and J by 0 bases, with 12 bases between the two germline ends. CDR3 coding DNA: TGTGCCAGCAGCTCCCGTGGGCCCGCTAACTATGGCTACACCTTC. Its protein is CASSSRGPANYGYTF.

This clonotype was recorded many times. This chain uses TRBV2 with TRBJ2-7; no firm D call. Germline values: CDR1 SNHLY, CDR2 FYNNEI. V dropped 6 bases and J dropped 5 bases, with 8 bases sitting between them. This CDR3 has 11 amino acids. DNA of the CDR3: TGTGCCAGCAGCCGGGTCGACGAGCAGTACTTC. This gives the protein CASSRVDEQYF.

This chain uses TRBV4-1 with TRBJ2-1; possible D gene TRBD1, 6 bases. The germline CDR1 and CDR2 sequences are MGHRA and YSYEKL. The V gene lost 4 bases and the J gene lost 0 bases, with 10 bases spanning the gap. This CDR3 has 15 amino acids. CDR3 region: CASSRQVSSYNEQFF. The CDR3 coding sequence is TGCGCCAGCAGCCGACAGGTGAGCTCCTACAATGAGCAGTTCTTC.

The chain joins TRBV3-1 to TRBJ2-4; D remains ambiguous. Germline assignment: CDR1 LGHDT and CDR2 YNNKEL (reference sequence). This CDR3 comprises 15 residues. V gave up 0 bases and J gave up 7 bases, with 13 bases separating them. CDR3 sequence reads: CASSQERWQKNIQYF. The CDR3 DNA reads TGTGCCAGCAGCCAAGAGAGGTGGCAGAAGAACATTCAGTACTTC. Looking up the rest from reference TRBV3-1 and TRBJ2-4 gives the full variable domain: DTAVSQTPKYLVTQMGNDKSIKCEQNLGHDTMYWYKQDSKKFLKIMFSYNNKELIINETVPNRFSPKSPDKAHLNLHINSLELGDSAVYFCASSQERWQKNIQYFGAGTRLSVL.

J is TRBJ2-3 and V is TRBV28; D assignment may be TRBD1 or TRBD2 (6 bases each). The CDR3 runs 15 residues. Germline values: CDR1 MDHEN, CDR2 SYDVKM. Trimming stripped 4 bases from V and 4 bases from J, with 15 bases between. The CDR3 bases are TGTGCCAGCAGTTCCGGGTGGAGGGGGTCAGATACGCAGTATTTT. It translates to CASSSGWRGSDTQYF.

This clonotype was picked up a small number of times. The chain has TRBV7-6 and TRBJ2-5, with D perhaps TRBD1 (6 bases). Germline V CDR1 and CDR2: SGHVS, FNYEAQ. This CDR3 spans 16 amino acids. Trimming removed 0 bases at V and 5 bases at J, with 16 bases between. The CDR3 sequence is CASSLAKVTGRETQYF. CDR3 coding DNA: TGTGCCAGCAGCTTAGCGAAAGTAACAGGGCGGGAGACCCAGTACTTC.

The chain employs TRBV4-3 and TRBJ2-3, with D unclear. Germline V lookup: CDR1 LGHNA, CDR2 YSLEER. The CDR3 totals 15 residues. Trimming removed 1 base from V and 1 base from J, with 9 bases in between. The CDR3 loop is CASSQGATGTDTQYF. The CDR3 nucleotides read TGCGCCAGCAGCCAAGGCGCCACGGGCACAGATACGCAGTATTTT.

This clonotype was observed a handful of times. The V and J genes are TRBV5-5 and TRBJ2-1; D remains ambiguous. There are 13 residues in the CDR3. Germline CDR1 SGHKS, CDR2 YYEKEE (reference sequence). Trimming removed 6 bases at V and 6 bases at J, with 13 bases between. The CDR3 DNA reads as TGTGCCAGCACCCCGAGGCCAACCAATGAGCAGTTCTTC. It specifies CASTPRPTNEQFF.

In its sample, this clonotype was seen a few times. The genes are TRBV20-1 and TRBJ1-5; TRBD1 is a possible D gene (6 bases). With 3 bases removed from V and 4 bases from J, the gap between germline ends came to 22 bases. Germline loops: CDR1 DFQATT, CDR2 SNEGSKA (reference sequence). The length of the CDR3 is 17 residues. The CDR3 DNA is TGCAGTGCTAGTAGGGGAGTTCAGGGGTATCTGAATCAGCCCCAGCATTTT. This codes for CSASRGVQGYLNQPQHF.

The chain links TRBV12-3 or TRBV12-4 to TRBJ2-3; D not resolved. The CDR3 runs to 13 residues. Trimming removed 5 bases from V and 5 bases from J, with 11 bases in between. Here the CDR3 reads CASSVSTGDTQYF. Here the CDR3 DNA reads TGTGCCAGCAGTGTCAGTACCGGAGATACGCAGTATTTT.

This rearrangement joins TRBV29-1 to TRBJ2-4; tentatively, D is TRBD2 (5 bases). Germline CDR1 and CDR2: SQVTM and ANQGSEA. Trimming left V 5 bases short and J 13 bases short, with 21 bases between. This CDR3 contains 13 residues. CDR3 nucleotides: TGCAGCGTTCCCGGACTGTTCTCTGGGGAGCAGTACTTC. This encodes CSVPGLFSGEQYF.

The chain is built from TRBV20-1 and TRBJ1-1, with a weak D call TRBD1 (5 bases). The germline V and J ends were trimmed by 3 bases and 4 bases, with 15 bases remaining between them. The CDR3 is 14 residues long. Germline CDR1 and CDR2: DFQATT and SNEGSKA (reference sequence). CDR3 DNA: TGCAGTGCTAGCCGGGGGGTTTATTCCACTGAAGCTTTCTTT. This codes for CSASRGVYSTEAFF.